Included here is one TCR beta chain sequence, with context. V was shortened by 4 bases and J by 12 bases, with 22 bases between the two germline ends. Germline V gives CDR1 LNHDA, CDR2 SQIVND (reference sequence). This CDR3 has 15 residues. These data come from a study of control samples from healthy donors and cancer patients. The table came from immunoSEQ multiplex PCR; TCRdb's copy has only in-frame clones and leaves some out. The profile covers roughly 100,000 clones, with around 92% appearing a single time and about 2.5% taken by the ten largest. Sequences were obtained from blood. This receptor was taken from a woman younger than 35 in good health. The V gene is TRBV19, the J gene TRBJ2-1; no clear D. CDR3 nucleotide sequence: TGTGCCAGTAGTACCTCGTCGACTCCGGTGTGGGTGCAGTTCTTC. It yields the protein CASSTSSTPVWVQFF.